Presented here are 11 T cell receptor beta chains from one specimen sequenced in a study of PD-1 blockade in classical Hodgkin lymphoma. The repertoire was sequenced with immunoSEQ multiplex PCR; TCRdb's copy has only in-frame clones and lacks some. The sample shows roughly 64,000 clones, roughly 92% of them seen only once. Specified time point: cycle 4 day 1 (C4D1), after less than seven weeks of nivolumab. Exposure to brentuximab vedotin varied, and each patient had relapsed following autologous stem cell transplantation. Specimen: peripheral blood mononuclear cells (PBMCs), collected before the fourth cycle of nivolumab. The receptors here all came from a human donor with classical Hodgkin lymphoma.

The CDR3 here is CATRTGANTGELFF. CDR3 sequence (DNA): TGTGCCACCCGGACAGGGGCGAACACCGGGGAGCTGTTTTTT. The genes are TRBV9 and TRBJ2-2; 9 nucleotides agree with TRBD1. This CDR3 is 14 amino acids long. J was trimmed by 0 bases and V by 9 bases; bases with no gene match: 3. The V gene's germline CDR1 is SGDLS and CDR2 YYNGEE.

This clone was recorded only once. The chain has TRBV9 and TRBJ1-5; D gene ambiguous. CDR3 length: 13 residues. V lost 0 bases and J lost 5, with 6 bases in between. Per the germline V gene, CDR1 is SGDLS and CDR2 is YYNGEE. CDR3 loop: CASSVDVDQPQHF. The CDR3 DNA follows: TGTGCCAGCAGCGTAGACGTAGATCAGCCCCAGCATTTT.

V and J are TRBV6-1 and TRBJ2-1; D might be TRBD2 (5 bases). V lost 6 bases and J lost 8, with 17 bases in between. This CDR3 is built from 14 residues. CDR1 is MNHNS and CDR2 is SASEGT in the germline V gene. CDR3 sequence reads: CASRREFTSDEQFF. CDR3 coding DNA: TGTGCCAGCAGGAGGGAATTCACTAGTGATGAGCAGTTCTTC.

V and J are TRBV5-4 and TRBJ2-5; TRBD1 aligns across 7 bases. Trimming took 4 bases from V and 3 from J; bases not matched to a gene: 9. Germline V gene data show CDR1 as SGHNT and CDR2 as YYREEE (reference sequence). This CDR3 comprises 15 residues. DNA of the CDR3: TGTGCCAGCAGCACGGGACAGAACGGGGAAGAGACCCAGTACTTC. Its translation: CASSTGQNGEETQYF.

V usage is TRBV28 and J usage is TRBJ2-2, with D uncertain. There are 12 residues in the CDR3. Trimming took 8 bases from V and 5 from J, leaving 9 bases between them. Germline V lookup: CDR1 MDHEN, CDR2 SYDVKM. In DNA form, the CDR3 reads TGTGCCAGCTCGAGGAGTACCGGGGAGCTGTTTTTT. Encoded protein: CASSRSTGELFF. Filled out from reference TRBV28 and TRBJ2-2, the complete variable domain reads DVKVTQSSRYLVKRTGEKVFLECVQDMDHENMFWYRQDPGLGLRLIYFSYDVKMKEKGDIPEGYSVSREKKERFSLILESASTNQTSMYLCASSRSTGELFFGEGSRLTVL.

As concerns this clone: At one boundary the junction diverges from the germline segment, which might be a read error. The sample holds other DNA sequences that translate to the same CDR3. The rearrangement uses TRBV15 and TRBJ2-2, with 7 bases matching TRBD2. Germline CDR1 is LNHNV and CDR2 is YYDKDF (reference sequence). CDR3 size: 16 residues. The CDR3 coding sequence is TGTGCCACCAGCAGAGAAGCGGGGCTAAACACTGGGGAGCTGTTTTTT. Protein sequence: CATSREAGLNTGELFF.

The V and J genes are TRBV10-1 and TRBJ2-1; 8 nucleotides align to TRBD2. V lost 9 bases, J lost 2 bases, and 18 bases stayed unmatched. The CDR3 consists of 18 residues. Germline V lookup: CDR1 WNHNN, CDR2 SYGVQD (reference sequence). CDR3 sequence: CASQENPPGLVPYNEQFF. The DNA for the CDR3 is TGCGCCAGTCAAGAGAACCCTCCGGGACTAGTCCCCTACAATGAGCAGTTCTTC.

This chain's CDR3 is CASREGQSYNEQFF. CDR3 nucleotide sequence: TGTGCCAGCAGGGAGGGGCAATCCTACAATGAGCAGTTCTTC. The V gene is TRBV28, the J gene TRBJ2-1; D possibly corresponds to TRBD2 (6 bases). V lost 6 bases, J lost 1 base, and 10 bases lay in between. This CDR3 comprises 14 residues. Germline-derived CDR1 and CDR2 are MDHEN and SYDVKM.

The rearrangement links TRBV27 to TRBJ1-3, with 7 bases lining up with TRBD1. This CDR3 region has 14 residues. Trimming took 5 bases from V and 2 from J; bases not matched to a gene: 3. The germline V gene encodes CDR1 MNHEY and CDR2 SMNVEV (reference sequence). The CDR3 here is CASSTGVAGNTIYF. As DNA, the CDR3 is TGTGCCAGCAGTACAGGGGTTGCTGGAAACACCATATATTTT.

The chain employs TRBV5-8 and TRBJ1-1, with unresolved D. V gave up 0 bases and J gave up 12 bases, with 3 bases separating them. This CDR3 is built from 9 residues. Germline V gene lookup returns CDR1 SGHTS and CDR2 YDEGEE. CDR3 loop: CASSLASFF. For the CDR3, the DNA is TGTGCCAGCAGCTTGGCGTCTTTCTTT.

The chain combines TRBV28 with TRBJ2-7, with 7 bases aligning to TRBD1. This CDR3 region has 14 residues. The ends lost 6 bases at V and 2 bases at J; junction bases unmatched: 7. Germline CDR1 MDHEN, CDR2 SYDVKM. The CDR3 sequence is CASRTGQRPYEQYF. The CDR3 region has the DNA TGTGCCAGCAGGACGGGACAGCGCCCCTACGAGCAGTACTTC.